This TCR beta chain was identified during a study of response to subunit inactivated influenza vaccine. Overall study results and limits: Authors suggested each seasonal influenza vaccination recruits few new T cells.

The germline CDR1 and CDR2 sequences are LNHNV and YYDKDF (reference sequence). The CDR3 is 17 residues long. On this clonotype: Its antigen is unknown. A junction end diverges from the germline sequence, so it may reflect a read error.

TCRdb reanalysed the RT-PCR reads using MiXCR and keeps one entry per CDR3 protein. The profile shows 800,000 to 1,000,000 distinct CDR3 sequences, around 20% of them singletons. Sequenced material: PBMCs from blood, taken roughly 5 days after vaccination. The chain carries TRBV15 and TRBJ2-2; D tentatively fits TRBD1 or TRBD2 (6 bases each). The TCR originated in a man aged 50 or older who received an inactivated influenza vaccine. The CDR3 coding sequence is TGTGCCACCAGCAGAAGATCCCCGGGACAATTTGGCGGGGAGCTGCAATTT. Its translation is CATSRRSPGQFGGELQF.